This T cell receptor (beta chain) was sequenced during a study of blood T cells in healthy people across ages. The junction had 4 bases not matched to a gene; V was cut back by 5 bases and J by 5 bases. This CDR3 is built from 14 residues. Germline V gives CDR1 SQVTM, CDR2 ANQGSEA. Together with a sample-barcoded 5' primer, a J-beta primer mix was included in a second PCR lasting roughly 6 to 12 cycles. TCRdb re-called the 5' RACE reads through MiXCR, storing one row per CDR3 protein. The data show more than 750,000 distinct CDR3 sequences, with about 28% seen just once and about 10% held by the top ten. In its sample, this clonotype was seen many times. The sample was also linked to a second study, of T cells of mothers and their children.

This sequence joins TRBV29-1 and TRBJ2-1; 12 positions match TRBD2. The receptor was isolated from a woman aged 40 to 55 in good health. Sequencing was done on a sample of blood. The CDR3 DNA follows: TGCAGCGTTTCTAGCGGGGGGGCTGACAATGAGCAGTTCTTC. Protein product: CSVSSGGADNEQFF.